Listed below are T cell receptor beta chains from one sample, sequenced in a study of shared clonotypes between healthy human individuals. Some clones are missing from TCRdb's copy, which holds only in-frame ones; the method was immunoSEQ multiplex PCR. The table includes more than 400,000 clones, approximately 78% detected once. Source material: PBMCs. The receptors stem from a woman between 35 and 50 years old in good health. Some clones in this sample may be carry-over from other donors' samples. CDR3s include the opening cysteine and the closing phenylalanine or tryptophan. A D gene is named only where the DNA matches it firmly. Clone size appears in some rows only: once, few, many, or a class for an expanded clone.

j_call,d_call,v_call,clone_size,cdr3_aa,cdr3_nt
TRBJ2-1,TRBD2,TRBV5-6,NA,CASSPLLRGSNNEQFF,TGTGCCAGCAGCCCCCTCCTACGCGGGAGTAACAATGAGCAGTTCTTC
TRBJ1-4,TRBD1,TRBV11-2,NA,CASSLDSGGGEKLFF,TGTGCCAGCAGCTTAGATTCAGGGGGCGGTGAAAAACTGTTTTTT
TRBJ1-2,TRBD1,TRBV9,NA,CASSAYHTGDHYGYTF,TGTGCCAGCAGCGCCTACCATACAGGGGATCACTATGGCTACACCTTC
TRBJ2-7,TRBD1,TRBV28,few,CASSRIPGQGREQYF,TGTGCCAGCAGCCGAATCCCGGGACAGGGACGCGAGCAGTACTTC
TRBJ2-7,TRBD1,TRBV5-1,NA,CASSPGTGSYEQYF,TGCGCCAGCAGCCCCGGGACAGGAAGCTACGAGCAGTACTTC
TRBJ2-4,TRBD1,TRBV10-3,once,CAISELNRGQSSIQYF,TGTGCCATCAGTGAGTTAAACAGGGGGCAATCGTCCATTCAGTACTTC
TRBJ2-3,NA,TRBV7-2,many,CASSLQAVSTDTQYF,TGTGCCAGCAGCTTACAAGCGGTTAGCACAGATACGCAGTATTTT
TRBJ2-3,NA,TRBV6-1,NA,CASSVSPTDTQYF,TGTGCCAGCAGTGTAAGTCCCACAGATACGCAGTATTTT
TRBJ2-2,NA,TRBV7-9,NA,CASSPAGTRVGELFF,TGTGCCAGCAGCCCCGCGGGGACACGGGTCGGGGAGCTGTTTTTT
TRBJ2-7,NA,TRBV25-1,once,CASSEFGRAYEQYF,TGTGCCAGCAGTGAATTTGGCAGGGCCTACGAGCAGTACTTC
TRBJ2-6,TRBD1,TRBV5-4,NA,CASNVGAGDRGPSGANVLTF,TGTGCCAGCAACGTAGGCGCCGGGGACAGGGGCCCCTCTGGGGCCAACGTCCTGACTTTC
TRBJ2-3,NA,TRBV27,NA,CASSFSGDTQYF,TGTGCCAGCAGTTTTTCGGGAGATACGCAGTATTTT
TRBJ2-2,NA,TRBV7-3,NA,CASSLTLGQEANTGELFF,TGTGCCAGCAGCTTAACCCTCGGGCAGGAAGCGAACACCGGGGAGCTGTTTTTT
TRBJ1-5,NA,TRBV6-1,once,CASQTGAGNQPQHF,TGTGCCAGCCAGACGGGGGCTGGCAATCAGCCCCAGCATTTT
TRBJ2-5,TRBD2,TRBV4-2,NA,CASSQDLAGQETQYF,TGTGCCAGCAGCCAAGATCTAGCGGGACAAGAGACCCAGTACTTC
TRBJ2-5,NA,TRBV30,NA,CAWSVRRGETQYF,TGTGCCTGGAGTGTACGAAGAGGAGAGACCCAGTACTTC
TRBJ1-1,NA,TRBV19,few,CASKWGNTEAFF,TGTGCCAGTAAGTGGGGGAACACTGAAGCTTTCTTT
TRBJ1-2,TRBD1,TRBV7-2,NA,CASSLEGTGTYGYTF,TGTGCCAGCAGCTTAGAGGGGACAGGGACCTATGGCTACACCTTC
TRBJ1-6,NA,TRBV30,NA,CAWRGRGSSYNSPLHF,TGTGCCTGGAGGGGGCGTGGGAGCTCCTATAATTCACCCCTCCACTTT
TRBJ2-7,TRBD1,TRBV29-1,NA,CSAAPGTAYEQYF,TGCAGCGCTGCCCCCGGGACAGCGTACGAGCAGTACTTC
TRBJ1-3,NA,TRBV28,many,CASSLGVGRASSGNTIYF,TGTGCCAGCAGTTTGGGGGTAGGCAGGGCAAGCTCTGGAAACACCATATATTTT
TRBJ1-1,TRBD1,TRBV6-6,NA,CASTRDSMNTEAFF,TGTGCCAGCACCCGGGACAGCATGAACACTGAAGCTTTCTTT
TRBJ2-7,TRBD1,TRBV11-1,NA,CASSPWDRTYEQYF,TGTGCCAGCAGCCCCTGGGACAGAACCTACGAGCAGTACTTC
TRBJ1-2,NA,TRBV10-3,few,CATLGTGRGYTF,TGTGCCACCTTGGGAACGGGCCGTGGCTACACCTTC
TRBJ1-4,NA,TRBV15,NA,CATKTALNEKLFF,TGTGCCACCAAGACAGCGCTCAATGAAAAACTGTTTTTT
TRBJ1-4,NA,TRBV5-8,few,CASSGDGEKLFF,TGTGCCAGCAGCGGGGACGGCGAAAAACTGTTTTTT
TRBJ2-3,NA,TRBV5-1,many,CASSFWGRDTQYF,TGCGCCAGCAGCTTCTGGGGCAGGGATACGCAGTATTTT
TRBJ1-1,NA,TRBV19,NA,CASSQTGRRTEAFF,TGTGCCAGTAGTCAAACAGGGAGACGGACTGAAGCTTTCTTT
TRBJ2-3,TRBD1,TRBV11-3,NA,CASSTGADTQYF,TGTGCCAGCAGCACAGGGGCAGATACGCAGTATTTT
TRBJ1-5,NA,TRBV28,NA,CASSFPGGSNQPQHF,TGTGCCAGCAGTTTTCCCGGGGGTAGCAATCAGCCCCAGCATTTT
TRBJ2-3,NA,TRBV7-9,NA,CASSQGGQGSDTQYF,TGTGCCAGCAGCCAAGGGGGGCAGGGCTCAGATACGCAGTATTTT
TRBJ2-5,TRBD2,TRBV4-3,NA,CASSPRLAAETQYF,TGCGCCAGCAGCCCGAGACTAGCGGCAGAGACCCAGTACTTC
TRBJ2-7,NA,TRBV28,NA,CATQGFETSYEQYF,TGTGCCACCCAGGGTTTCGAGACCTCCTACGAGCAGTACTTC
TRBJ1-1,TRBD1,TRBV28,NA,CASSPMWTGGTEAFF,TGTGCCAGCAGTCCAATGTGGACAGGGGGCACTGAAGCTTTCTTT
TRBJ1-2,TRBD1,TRBV11-2,once,CASSPIAGTGSYGYTF,TGTGCCAGCAGCCCAATAGCCGGGACAGGGAGTTATGGCTACACCTTC
TRBJ2-7,NA,TRBV5-1,NA,CASSQDSFYEQYF,TGCGCCAGCAGCCAAGACAGTTTCTACGAGCAGTACTTC
TRBJ1-5,NA,TRBV19,NA,CASSMDINQPQHF,TGTGCCAGTAGTATGGACATTAATCAGCCCCAGCATTTT
TRBJ2-1,NA,TRBV5-8,NA,CASSLKVTRSWQFF,TGTGCCAGCAGCTTGAAAGTTACTAGGTCTTGGCAGTTCTTC
TRBJ1-2,TRBD1,TRBV6-6,once,CASSKDRGGYTF,TGTGCCAGCAGTAAGGACAGGGGCGGCTACACCTTC
TRBJ2-1,TRBD2,TRBV25-1,NA,CASQGLAGHEQFF,TGTGCCAGCCAGGGACTAGCGGGGCATGAGCAGTTCTTC
TRBJ2-7,NA,TRBV10-3,once,CASGLAREQYF,TGTGCCAGCGGGCTAGCGCGGGAGCAGTACTTC
TRBJ2-7,TRBD1,TRBV6-1,once,CANIQGASIYEQYF,TGTGCCAACATACAGGGGGCGTCAATATACGAGCAGTACTTC
TRBJ1-3,NA,TRBV11-2,NA,CASSPSLSGNTIYF,TGTGCCAGCAGCCCGAGCCTCTCTGGAAACACCATATATTTT
TRBJ1-4,NA,TRBV7-6,NA,CASSLRGDEGKLFF,TGTGCCAGCAGCTTACGAGGGGACGAGGGAAAACTGTTTTTT
TRBJ2-7,TRBD2,TRBV7-9,NA,CASSKGLAGNSYEQYF,TGTGCCAGCAGCAAGGGACTAGCGGGAAACTCCTACGAGCAGTACTTC
TRBJ1-3,NA,TRBV18,NA,CASSPQGPSGNTIYF,TGTGCCAGCTCACCACAGGGGCCATCCGGAAACACCATATATTTT
TRBJ2-7,TRBD2,TRBV6-5,once,CASSYSPSGSYEQYF,TGTGCCAGCAGTTACTCCCCTAGCGGCTCCTACGAGCAGTACTTC
TRBJ2-1,NA,TRBV28,NA,CASSQSMAPGVDEQFF,TGTGCCAGCAGTCAATCAATGGCCCCGGGAGTGGATGAGCAGTTCTTC
TRBJ2-7,TRBD2,TRBV27,NA,CASRTSGRGGENEQYF,TGTGCCAGCAGGACTAGCGGGAGAGGAGGGGAAAACGAGCAGTACTTC
TRBJ1-4,TRBD1,TRBV18,NA,CASSPAGTGLSEKLFF,TGTGCCAGCTCACCAGCCGGGACAGGGCTTTCCGAAAAACTGTTTTTT
TRBJ1-2,NA,TRBV7-9,NA,CASSPRDGRNTF,TGTGCCAGCAGCCCGAGGGACGGCCGAAACACCTTC
TRBJ2-7,NA,TRBV28,few,CASTALREYGLHEQYF,TGTGCCAGCACCGCCCTAAGGGAGTATGGCCTCCACGAGCAGTACTTC
TRBJ1-1,NA,TRBV18,many,CASSPPNSMNTEAFF,TGTGCCAGCTCACCACCAAACAGCATGAACACTGAAGCTTTCTTT
TRBJ2-7,TRBD2,TRBV4-2,once,CASSQDWGTSGVAYEQYF,TGTGCCAGCAGCCAAGACTGGGGGACTAGCGGGGTAGCCTACGAGCAGTACTTC
TRBJ1-5,NA,TRBV28,NA,CASIPEGLGQPQHF,TGTGCCAGCATTCCTGAGGGTCTGGGTCAGCCCCAGCATTTT